This T cell receptor beta chain originates from a study of blood T cell repertoires in COVID-19. Libraries were prepared by immunoSEQ multiplex PCR; TCRdb keeps only in-frame clonotypes and omits some of them. This sample carries about 250,000 clones, nearly 90% of them seen once, and the ten largest clones take roughly 3%. Germline values: CDR1 SGHRS, CDR2 YFSETQ. V was trimmed by 0 bases and J by 0 bases, leaving 7 bases between them. The length of the CDR3 is 15 residues. This receptor was identified in a man aged 18 to 30 with active or convalescent COVID-19. The rearrangement joins TRBV5-1 to TRBJ2-1; D is unresolved. Sequenced: peripheral blood. In DNA, the CDR3 is TGCGCCAGCAGCTTGGTTTCTTTCTCCTACAATGAGCAGTTCTTC. Its translation is CASSLVSFSYNEQFF.